This T cell receptor (beta chain) comes out of a study of identifying expanded T cells in peripheral blood (dated by TCRdb to about 2019). About the study as a whole: Technical replicates were generated by sequencing separate aliquots of the same genomic DNA pool, with four replicates compared pairwise.

The immunoSEQ Assay, which relies on bias-controlled multiplex PCR amplification of genomic DNA, was used to profile TCRbeta CDR3 regions. As for the original processing: To quantify the absolute abundance of each unique TCRbeta CDR3 region, the sequences were collapsed and filtered. Differential abundance was tested with a binomial (Fisher-equivalent) model and with a beta-binomial model adding time-dependent variance fitted from healthy donors. Any clone with fewer than 5 combined templates was excluded, and a clone was called differentially abundant if its Benjamini-Hochberg FDR was below 0.01. The form v = (b*log(k)+a)^2 was used to model beta-binomial variance as a function of total template count across the two samples. Not all clones reach the TCRdb copy of this immuneACCESS table, which keeps in-frame sequences only. Checked studies attribute under half of the gap to unresolved V genes and leave the rest unexplained. Clone size and V and J calls were adopted from that table, with D and trimming inferred from the DNA. The sample has 85,000 to 90,000 clones on record, approximately 84% of them singletons. The ten biggest clones cover over 5% of the sample.

The CDR3 numbers 14 residues from cysteine through phenylalanine. The entry retains the CDR3 DNA only, 42 bases that are in frame from base 1. CDR1 and CDR2, per the germline V gene, are SGHTA and FQGNSA. V and J are trimmed by 5 bases and 10 bases, and the gene matches miss 12 bases of the junction. No immune events, such as infections, were documented for the healthy donors during the collection period. Time-dependent variance in a beta-binomial model of T-cell clone differential abundance was calibrated using healthy-donor blood repertoires as a training cohort. The training cohort included around 10 healthy donors, of whom 3 were female and 7 were male. An age range of about 25 to 64 years, with an average of 43 years, was recorded for the donors. Obtained from a commercial supplier, whole blood was collected from each healthy donor at three time points set two to three weeks apart. For immunosequencing, genomic DNA was extracted from unsorted whole blood.

Study-level results and caveats: Both the number of clones called differentially abundant and the false-positive rate were significantly reduced by the beta-binomial model across all healthy-donor time intervals. Approximately 1.2 differentially abundant clones were flagged by the binomial model between technical replicates, whereas about 16.4 and 19 were flagged over approximately two weeks and four weeks, respectively. The authors expected that over much longer intervals, such as months to years, biological variance in healthy repertoires might increase even further. For all healthy donors, the variance in clone template counts between approximately 2-week samples rose significantly as total template count increased.

In the case of this clone: The clone's antigen remains unknown. No much larger clone exists at a distance of one base, and base qualities are not known.

Input material: blood. This chain is built from TRBV7-2 and TRBJ1-1, and 8 junctional nucleotides match TRBD1. The clonotype comes from a person aged 18-70 years in good health. The nucleotide sequence reads as follows: TGTGCCAGCAGCCTAGAGGGCAGGGGGCGAGCAGCTTTCTTT. Its product reads: CASSLEGRGRAAFF.